These 21 T cell receptor beta chains originate from one sample sequenced in a study of breast tumors, draining lymph nodes, adjacent tissues. Each CDR3 protein is one row after TCRdb ran MiXCR on the multiplex PCR reads. The sample carries more than 100,000 distinct CDR3 sequences, approximately 20% recorded once. Breast cancer patients provided tissue from their axillary draining lymph nodes. The sequenced material came from axillary lymph node tissue. The receptors were sampled from a female donor with breast cancer. Some clones in this sample may be carry-over from other donors' samples.

This clonotype was recorded at least ten times. Here the CDR3 reads CASSPWVSRTSVEELFF. CDR3 nucleotides: TGTGCCAGCAGCCCCTGGGTTAGCAGGACTAGCGTAGAGGAGCTGTTTTTT. V usage is TRBV7-2 and J usage is TRBJ2-2; 9 nucleotides align to TRBD2. V was pared by 5 bases and J by 10 bases, with 17 bases of the junction left unmatched. Germline V CDR1 and CDR2: SGHTA, FQGNSA. The CDR3 totals 17 residues.

This clonotype was seen repeatedly, ten times or more. The chain combines TRBV29-1 with TRBJ2-5; possibly TRBD2 for D (5 bases). The CDR3 is 12 amino acids. Germline V gene data show CDR1 as SQVTM and CDR2 as ANQGSEA. Trimming pared 5 bases from V and 5 bases from J, leaving 12 bases between. The CDR3 spells CSVNEGGETQYF. In nucleotides, the CDR3 is TGCAGCGTTAACGAGGGTGGGGAGACCCAGTACTTC.

With regard to this clonotype: A much larger clone lies one base from this, so it may be a read error. V usage is TRBV19 and J usage is TRBJ1-2; 10 bases agree with TRBD1. The CDR3 loop spans 15 amino acids. The V segment lost 9 bases and the J segment 4 bases; nucleotides outside the gene matches: 11. Germline CDR1 LNHDA, CDR2 SQIVND (reference sequence). CDR3 amino acids: CARILRTGGLYGYTF. The CDR3 nucleotides are TGTGCCAGAATACTTCGGACAGGGGGTCTCTATGGCTACACCTTC.

V and J are TRBV11-3 and TRBJ2-2; 12 nucleotides agree with TRBD2. This CDR3 contains 17 residues. CDR1 SGHNT and CDR2 YENEEA come from the germline V gene. V gave up 10 bases and J gave up 6 bases; unmatched junction bases: 15. CDR3 residues: CANKAPSGRAGPGELFF. As DNA, the CDR3 is TGTGCCAACAAGGCGCCTAGCGGGAGGGCCGGTCCCGGGGAGCTGTTTTTT.

This clonotype was recorded at least ten times. The V gene is TRBV20-1, the J gene TRBJ2-7, with 10 bases identical to TRBD2. V was clipped by 7 bases and J by 3 bases; unmatched bases: 3. The CDR3 consists of 12 residues. In germline, CDR1 is DFQATT, CDR2 SNEGSKA (reference sequence). The CDR3 DNA sequence: TGCAGTGGGTCTAGCGGGAGCTACGAGCAGTACTTC. Its protein is CSGSSGSYEQYF.

This clonotype was observed at least ten times. V is TRBV7-2 and J is TRBJ2-3; D is undetermined. V was shortened by 2 bases and J by 0 bases, with 18 bases between the two germline ends. CDR1 and CDR2 from the germline V gene are SGHTA and FQGNSA. This CDR3 spans 18 amino acids. Here the CDR3 DNA reads TGTGCCAGCAGCTTAAGGCCGGCAAGGATCTATAGCACAGATACGCAGTATTTT. Translation: CASSLRPARIYSTDTQYF.

This clonotype occurred many times. This chain uses TRBV7-2 with TRBJ2-7, with 7 bases that match TRBD1. Germline CDR1 SGHTA, CDR2 FQGNSA. The CDR3 totals 15 residues. V was pared by 6 bases and J by 0 bases, with 8 bases of the junction left unmatched. CDR3 sequence reads: CASRPGQFTSYEQYF. The CDR3 DNA follows: TGTGCCAGCAGGCCGGGACAGTTTACCTCCTACGAGCAGTACTTC.

This clonotype appeared many times. The chain recombines TRBV20-1 with TRBJ1-6, with D maybe TRBD1 (5 bases). The CDR3 extends over 15 amino acids. Germline loops: CDR1 DFQATT, CDR2 SNEGSKA (reference sequence). With 8 bases removed from V and 0 bases from J, the gap between germline ends came to 14 bases. The chain's CDR3 is CSPTGGSSYNSPLHF. The CDR3 nucleotides are TGCAGTCCTACCGGGGGGAGCTCCTATAATTCACCCCTCCACTTT.

This clonotype appeared many times. The CDR3 DNA is TGTGCCAGCAGCGCGGACGGGCGAAGCAATCAGCCCCAGCATTTT. This encodes CASSADGRSNQPQHF. The chain links TRBV9 to TRBJ1-5; no clear D gene. CDR1 and CDR2 from the germline V gene are SGDLS and YYNGEE. The V end lost 3 bases, the J end lost 1 base, and 11 bases lay between the germline ends. This CDR3 is built from 15 residues.

This clonotype showed up many times. The chain has TRBV15 and TRBJ2-5; no reliable D call. The V gene lost 0 bases and the J gene lost 3 bases, with 8 bases spanning the gap. The CDR3 covers 14 residues. Germline-derived CDR1 and CDR2 are LNHNV and YYDKDF (reference sequence). CDR3 sequence (DNA): TGTGCCACCAGCAGAGATCGATGGAAAGAGACCCAGTACTTC. Translating it yields CATSRDRWKETQYF.

This clonotype was found a few times. This chain joins TRBV6-8 and TRBJ1-4; 7 positions match TRBD1. There are 18 residues in the CDR3. CDR1 and CDR2 (germline): MNHGY, SAAAGT. Unmatched junction bases numbered 14, after V lost 2 bases and J lost 5 bases. CDR3 region: CASSYQSAPTGFNEKLFF. DNA of the CDR3: TGTGCCAGCAGTTACCAGTCTGCCCCGACAGGGTTCAATGAAAAACTGTTTTTT.

This clonotype was counted a single time. One junction end does not reproduce the germline sequence, and a read error may be involved. This chain joins TRBV13 and TRBJ1-2, with D uncertain. Germline lookup yields CDR1 PRHDT and CDR2 FYEKMQ (reference sequence). This CDR3 is built from 17 residues. The CDR3 spells CASNLYGLEVANYGHTF. Written as DNA, the CDR3 is TGTGCCAGCAACTTGTACGGACTAGAAGTAGCTAACTATGGCCACACCTTC.

This clonotype turned up a few times. V and J are TRBV6-1 and TRBJ2-3, with 8 bases identical to TRBD1. Losses at the gene ends were 4 bases for V and 0 bases for J; bases not matched to a gene: 6. From germline, CDR1 is MNHNS and CDR2 SASEGT. The CDR3 loop spans 16 amino acids. CDR3 protein: CASSGRQGLSTDTQYF. CDR3 nucleotides: TGTGCCAGCAGTGGCCGACAGGGGCTCAGCACAGATACGCAGTATTTT.

This clonotype was seen at least ten times. This sequence joins TRBV6-2 or TRBV6-3 and TRBJ1-2; no clear D gene. The CDR3 totals 12 residues. Germline V lookup: CDR1 MNHEY, CDR2 SVGEGT. The V gene lost 2 bases and the J gene lost 6 bases, with 7 bases spanning the gap. The CDR3, as DNA: TGTGCCAGCAGTTACCGTCACCATGGCTACACCTTC. It translates to CASSYRHHGYTF.

This clonotype was counted ten times or more. The CDR3 coding sequence is TGTGCCAGCAGCGCTTACGGGACAGGGGGCATCACCGGGGAGCTGTTTTTT. Protein sequence: CASSAYGTGGITGELFF. The rearrangement joins TRBV9 to TRBJ2-2; TRBD1 agrees at 12 bases. V shed 3 bases and J 4 bases; nucleotides not matched to a gene: 7. Germline V gene data show CDR1 as SGDLS and CDR2 as YYNGEE. The CDR3 extends over 17 amino acids.

On this clonotype itself: A much bigger clone sits one base away, suggesting this may be a read error. The rearrangement joins TRBV6-5 to TRBJ2-2; TRBD2 matches at 8 bases. The CDR3 has 17 residues. Germline CDR1 and CDR2: MNHEY and SVGAGI. Written as DNA, the CDR3 is TGTGCCAGCAGTGAACCTAAGCGGGAGAGGAACGCCGGGGAGCTGTTTTTT. Protein sequence: CASSEPKRERNAGELFF.

The chain joins TRBV28 to TRBJ1-2; 8 nucleotides match TRBD1. V shed 4 bases, J shed 4 bases, and the junction held 8 bases outside the gene matches. This CDR3 is 15 amino acids long. The germline V gene has CDR1 MDHEN and CDR2 SYDVKM. The CDR3 nucleotides read TGTGCCAGCAGTTCAGCAGGGGGCGGAGGCTATGGCTACACCTTC. Amino acids: CASSSAGGGGYGYTF.

The table lists this clonotype with a few counts. The J gene is TRBJ2-1, the V gene TRBV24-1; D ambiguous. Germline loops: CDR1 KGHDR, CDR2 SFDVKD. The CDR3 is 13 amino acids. V dropped 4 bases and J dropped 8 bases, with 11 bases sitting between them. In DNA, the CDR3 is TGTGCCACCAGTGACGGGCCCTTGGATGAGCAGTTCTTC. As protein: CATSDGPLDEQFF.

In this sample, this clonotype turned up many times. The chain carries TRBV5-6 and TRBJ1-4; 9 bases agree with TRBD1. This CDR3 contains 15 residues. The V segment lost 4 bases and the J segment 6 bases; nucleotides outside the gene matches: 7. The germline gives CDR1 SGHDT, CDR2 YYEEEE. The CDR3 coding sequence is TGTGCCAGCAGCACCTGGGACAGGGCATATGAAAAACTGTTTTTT. Translation gives CASSTWDRAYEKLFF.

In this sample, this clonotype turned up many times. The chain carries TRBV5-5 and TRBJ1-2, with D tentatively TRBD1 (6 bases). In germline, CDR1 is SGHKS, CDR2 YYEKEE (reference sequence). CDR3 size: 13 residues. Trimming cost V 2 bases and J 8 bases, with 13 bases left between them. The CDR3 nucleotides are TGTGCCAGCAGCTTAGCCGGGGGCTTCGGCTACACCTTC. It encodes CASSLAGGFGYTF.

This clonotype was counted many times. The V call is TRBV7-2, the J call TRBJ2-1; TRBD2 matches at 8 bases. The CDR3 covers 15 residues. V was pared by 5 bases and J by 10 bases, with 13 bases of the junction left unmatched. Germline assignment: CDR1 SGHTA and CDR2 FQGNSA. In nucleotides, the CDR3 is TGTGCCAGCAGCCCCTGGGGGACTAGTGGTCGCGAGCAGTTCTTC. Its translation: CASSPWGTSGREQFF.